Below, 26 T cell receptor beta chains from the same sample are listed, as sequenced in a study of cytomegalovirus exposure and HLA in healthy donors. The primer mix had 60 Vbeta and 13 Jbeta primers. Clones were sequenced by immunoSEQ multiplex PCR, and TCRdb holds only the in-frame ones, with some missing. The sample contains fewer than 140,000 clones, more than 70% of which appear only once. Input material: PBMCs. Receptors were obtained from a man in his forties in good health and CMV-seronegative.

The chain recombines TRBV6-5 with TRBJ1-6, with 9 bases fitting TRBD1. V was clipped by 0 bases and J by 9 bases; unmatched bases: 6. This CDR3 comprises 16 residues. CDR1 and CDR2 from the germline V gene are MNHEY and SVGAGI. The CDR3 DNA is TGTGCCAGCAGTTACTCGCAACCGGACAGGGGTTCACCCCTCCACTTT. It specifies CASSYSQPDRGSPLHF.

The J gene is TRBJ2-1, the V gene TRBV5-6, with D possibly TRBD1 on 6 matching bases. Germline loops: CDR1 SGHDT, CDR2 YYEEEE. The CDR3 consists of 16 residues. V lost 5 bases and J 7 bases, leaving 22 bases between the germline ends. CDR3 coding DNA: TGTGCCAGCAGGTCTTGGACAGTGCTGGGTTGGAATGAGCAGTTCTTC. Its protein is CASRSWTVLGWNEQFF. Filled out from reference TRBV5-6 and TRBJ2-1, the complete variable domain reads DAGVTQSPTHLIKTRGQQVTLRCSPKSGHDTVSWYQQALGQGPQFIFQYYEEEERQRGNFPDRFSGHQFPNYSSELNVNALLLGDSALYLCASRSWTVLGWNEQFFGPGTRLTVL.

In its sample, this clone was seen a few times. The chain combines TRBV6-1 with TRBJ2-5; TRBD2 matches 11 bases. The CDR3 runs to 15 residues. Germline CDR1 MNHNS, CDR2 SASEGT. Trimming cost V 4 bases and J 3 bases; bases outside gene matches: 4. The CDR3 sequence is CASSVLAGGEETQYF. In nucleotides, the CDR3 is TGTGCCAGCAGTGTCCTAGCGGGGGGTGAAGAGACCCAGTACTTC.

In this sample, this clone turned up a few times. The CDR3 region is CASSRDSENTEAFF. CDR3 DNA: TGTGCCAGCAGCCGGGACAGTGAGAACACTGAAGCTTTCTTT. The chain combines TRBV6-1 with TRBJ1-1, with TRBD1 matching over 7 bases. Germline CDR1 reads MNHNS; CDR2 reads SASEGT. Trimming took 6 bases from V and 1 from J; bases not matched to a gene: 5. This CDR3 is 14 amino acids long.

The rearrangement joins TRBV19 to TRBJ2-3, with D possibly being TRBD1 (5 bases). Trimming shortened V by 3 bases and J by 5 bases, and 24 bases separated the two germline ends. This CDR3 contains 18 residues. The germline gives CDR1 LNHDA, CDR2 SQIVND (reference sequence). For the CDR3, the DNA is TGTGCCAGTAGTATGGATGCCCCCGGTTGGCAGGGAAGAGATACGCAGTATTTT. Protein: CASSMDAPGWQGRDTQYF.

This clone was recorded once. The V gene is TRBV6-1, the J gene TRBJ1-2; 9 bases agree with TRBD1. The V segment lost 0 bases and the J segment 6 bases; nucleotides outside the gene matches: 5. There are 15 residues in the CDR3. Germline-derived CDR1 and CDR2 are MNHNS and SASEGT. CDR3 loop: CASSEATGQGNGYTF. In DNA, the CDR3 is TGTGCCAGCAGTGAAGCCACGGGACAGGGCAATGGCTACACCTTC.

This chain joins TRBV7-9 and TRBJ1-3; D gene ambiguous. Trimming cost V 3 bases and J 0 bases, with 9 bases left between them. Germline V lookup: CDR1 SEHNR, CDR2 FQNEAQ (reference sequence). The CDR3 extends over 15 amino acids. CDR3 amino acids: CASSLTLSSGNTIYF. In DNA, the CDR3 is TGTGCCAGCAGCTTGACTCTTTCCTCTGGAAACACCATATATTTT.

J is TRBJ2-3 and V is TRBV7-2, with 7 bases aligning to TRBD1. From germline, CDR1 is SGHTA and CDR2 FQGNSA. V trimming: 3 bases; J trimming: 0 bases; junction bases outside the gene matches: 6. There are 16 residues in the CDR3. CDR3 nucleotides: TGTGCCAGCAGCTTGATAGCAGGGGGTAGCACAGATACGCAGTATTTT. This encodes CASSLIAGGSTDTQYF.

This clone turned up a few times. V is TRBV9 and J is TRBJ1-2; D unresolved. With 3 bases removed from V and 4 bases from J, the gap between germline ends came to 19 bases. Germline V gives CDR1 SGDLS, CDR2 YYNGEE. This CDR3 has 16 amino acids. CDR3 nucleotide sequence: TGTGCCAGCAGCGCTAGGCTGGGCGAGGGCCTCTATGGCTACACCTTC. Residues: CASSARLGEGLYGYTF.

This chain connects TRBV25-1 to TRBJ1-2; tentatively, D is TRBD1 (5 bases). Between the trimmed V and J ends, which lost 8 bases and 4 bases, there was a span of 17 bases. Germline V gene sequence: CDR1 MGHDK, CDR2 SYGVNS. CDR3 size: 14 residues. The CDR3 sequence: CASRRPGLFYGYTF. The CDR3 nucleotides read TGTGCCAGCCGACGCCCGGGACTTTTCTATGGCTACACCTTC.

This chain links TRBV27 with TRBJ1-4, with 8 bases that match TRBD1. V lost 5 bases to trimming and J lost 2 bases; unmatched junction nucleotides: 7. The germline gives CDR1 MNHEY, CDR2 SMNVEV (reference sequence). The CDR3 runs 16 residues. The DNA for the CDR3 is TGTGCCAGCAGTCTCCATCAGGGGGCGACTAATGAAAAACTGTTTTTT. It is translated as CASSLHQGATNEKLFF.

The genes are TRBV19 and TRBJ2-7; 8 nucleotides align to TRBD1. After removal of 3 bases from V and 0 bases from J, the junction contained 4 bases not matched to a gene. CDR1 is LNHDA and CDR2 is SQIVND in the germline V gene (reference sequence). CDR3 length: 15 amino acids. The CDR3 region is CASSIQQGASYEQYF. The CDR3 nucleotides read TGTGCCAGTAGTATTCAGCAGGGGGCCTCCTACGAGCAGTACTTC.

The sample holds a few counts of this clone. V usage is TRBV2 and J usage is TRBJ2-2, with 10 bases identical to TRBD1. The CDR3 has 16 amino acids. V dropped 2 bases and J dropped 6; count of bases not matched to a gene: 6. Per the germline V gene, CDR1 is SNHLY and CDR2 is FYNNEI. The CDR3 DNA is TGTGCCAGCAGTGAAAAGGACAGGGGGTTTCCCGGGGAGCTGTTTTTT. Translating it yields CASSEKDRGFPGELFF.

The sample holds one count of this clone. This chain connects TRBV5-1 to TRBJ1-4; D possibly corresponds to TRBD1 (5 bases). CDR3 size: 14 residues. The V end was cut by 0 bases, the J end by 6 bases, with 9 bases between. CDR1 and CDR2 from the germline V gene are SGHRS and YFSETQ. The CDR3 sequence is CASSLAREDEKLFF. The DNA of the CDR3 is TGCGCCAGCAGCTTGGCCAGGGAGGATGAAAAACTGTTTTTT. The entire variable domain, with the rest obtained from reference TRBV5-1 and TRBJ1-4, is as follows: KAGVTQTPRYLIKTRGQQVTLSCSPISGHRSVSWYQQTPGQGLQFLFEYFSETQRNKGNFPGRFSGRQFSNSRSEMNVSTLELGDSALYLCASSLAREDEKLFFGSGTQLSVL.

The chain uses TRBV5-1 and TRBJ1-2; D is possibly TRBD1 (6 bases). The V gene's germline CDR1 is SGHRS and CDR2 YFSETQ. With 0 bases removed from V and 4 bases from J, the gap between germline ends came to 13 bases. CDR3 size: 15 residues. This CDR3 is CASSLEVGAGYGYTF. The CDR3 DNA sequence: TGCGCCAGCAGCTTGGAGGTGGGGGCGGGCTATGGCTACACCTTC.

The CDR3 sequence is CASSVRQGNSPLHF. The DNA of the CDR3 is TGTGCCAGCAGTGTAAGGCAGGGTAATTCACCCCTCCACTTT. The V call is TRBV27, the J call TRBJ1-6; D might be TRBD1 (5 bases). The germline V gene has CDR1 MNHEY and CDR2 SMNVEV (reference sequence). There are 14 residues in the CDR3. V lost 5 bases and J 6 bases, leaving 11 bases between the germline ends.

The chain recombines TRBV19 with TRBJ1-5, with TRBD1 matching over 11 bases. J lost 6 bases, V lost 1 base, and 2 bases had no gene match. Germline V gene lookup returns CDR1 LNHDA and CDR2 SQIVND (reference sequence). The CDR3 consists of 15 residues. Here the CDR3 reads CASSIGGQGVQPQHF. The CDR3 DNA reads TGTGCCAGTAGTATAGGGGGACAGGGGGTTCAGCCCCAGCATTTT.

This sequence joins TRBV7-2 and TRBJ1-2; possibly TRBD1 for D (5 bases). Trimming shortened V by 2 bases and J by 0 bases, and 10 bases separated the two germline ends. CDR1 is SGHTA and CDR2 is FQGNSA in the germline V gene. CDR3 length: 15 amino acids. CDR3 residues: CASSLTLGANYGYTF. The CDR3 region has the DNA TGTGCCAGCAGCTTAACCTTAGGGGCTAACTATGGCTACACCTTC. Full variable domain (outside the CDR3, taken from reference TRBV7-2 and TRBJ1-2): GAGVSQSPSNKVTEKGKDVELRCDPISGHTALYWYRQSLGQGLEFLIYFQGNSAPDKSGLPSDRFSAERTGGSVSTLTIQRTQQEDSAVYLCASSLTLGANYGYTFGSGTRLTVV.

Details on this clone: This may be a read error, as it is one base from a much larger clone. The rearrangement joins TRBV11-3 to TRBJ1-1, with D perhaps matching TRBD1 (5 bases). V dropped 5 bases and J dropped 4 bases, with 11 bases sitting between them. The CDR3 runs 13 residues. CDR1 is SGHNT and CDR2 is YENEEA in the germline V gene. The CDR3 DNA is TGTGCCAGCAGCCCAGGGATGAGCACTGAAGCTTTCTTT. It encodes CASSPGMSTEAFF.

V usage is TRBV13 and J usage is TRBJ2-2; D may be TRBD2 (6 bases). V lost 5 bases to trimming and J lost 6 bases, with 16 bases between them. The V gene's germline CDR1 is PRHDT and CDR2 FYEKMQ (reference sequence). This CDR3 contains 15 residues. The DNA of the CDR3 is TGTGCCAGCAGCGAAACCGGGACTCAATCCGGGGAGCTGTTTTTT. Protein sequence: CASSETGTQSGELFF.

The chain has TRBV19 and TRBJ1-4; 7 nucleotides line up with TRBD1. J was trimmed by 6 bases and V by 6 bases; bases with no gene match: 7. Germline V gene sequence: CDR1 LNHDA, CDR2 SQIVND (reference sequence). The CDR3 has 14 amino acids. CDR3 bases: TGTGCCAGTAGCAACAGGGGAAGGGATGAAAAACTGTTTTTT. Its protein is CASSNRGRDEKLFF.

The rearrangement joins TRBV5-1 to TRBJ2-7; 10 bases align to TRBD1. The CDR3 length is 15 residues. The germline gives CDR1 SGHRS, CDR2 YFSETQ. V lost 4 bases, J lost 1 base, and 5 bases stayed unmatched. In DNA, the CDR3 is TGCGCCAGCAGCGGGAGACAGGGGGCTTCCTACGAGCAGTACTTC. Protein sequence: CASSGRQGASYEQYF.

There are a few counts of this clone. V gene TRBV5-1 combines with J gene TRBJ1-6; possible D gene TRBD1, 5 bases. V was shortened by 0 bases and J by 8 bases, with 12 bases between the two germline ends. The CDR3 contains 15 residues. Germline lookup yields CDR1 SGHRS and CDR2 YFSETQ. Written as DNA, the CDR3 is TGCGCCAGCAGCTTGGAAGGGGCTTTGGATTCACCCCTCCACTTT. Translated: CASSLEGALDSPLHF.

The chain recombines TRBV7-8 with TRBJ1-5; D is undetermined. Germline V lookup: CDR1 SGHVS, CDR2 FQNEAQ. With 1 base removed from V and 7 bases from J, the gap between germline ends came to 8 bases. CDR3 size: 13 residues. The CDR3 DNA reads as TGTGCCAGCAGCTTAGATGAGGGACAGCCCCAGCATTTT. Protein sequence: CASSLDEGQPQHF.

The rearrangement uses TRBV5-1 and TRBJ2-5; TRBD1 matches 11 bases. Germline loops: CDR1 SGHRS, CDR2 YFSETQ. The V segment lost 4 bases and the J segment 2 bases; nucleotides outside the gene matches: 4. This CDR3 contains 15 residues. The CDR3, as DNA: TGCGCCAGCAGCACGGGGGACAGGGGGCAAGAGACCCAGTACTTC. Amino acids: CASSTGDRGQETQYF.

This clone has a handful of counts. The rearrangement uses TRBV4-1 and TRBJ1-2; D is perhaps TRBD1 (5 bases). From germline, CDR1 is MGHRA and CDR2 YSYEKL. The CDR3 runs 16 residues. V lost 4 bases, J lost 0 bases, and 15 bases lay in between. The CDR3 reads CASSPVGLGANYGYTF. CDR3 bases: TGCGCCAGCAGCCCCGTCGGCTTAGGGGCTAACTATGGCTACACCTTC.